This TCR beta chain was documented in a study of vaccination and CD4 T cells after COVID-19. Cultured CD4+ T cell DNA underwent sequencing with the Oncomine TCR Beta short-read assay. MiXCR was run by TCRdb on the PCR reads, yielding one entry per CDR3 protein. The sample contains about 21,000 distinct CDR3 sequences, 62% of which appear only once. V lost 0 bases and J 5 bases, leaving 12 bases between the germline ends. The CDR3 loop spans 15 amino acids. Germline CDR1 reads MNHEY; CDR2 reads SVGAGI. The treatment is: roughly 11-day PBMC culture with coronavirus spike peptide pools or control peptides (ViraFEST assay). ViraFEST expanded antigen-specific T cells with peptide pools, then sequenced TCRs. Cultures of PBMCs, around 2 million per well, were set up with about 10 IU/ml IL-2 and 8 to 10 ug/ml peptide pools. This clonotype has a handful of counts. What it recognizes is unknown.

Sequenced here: CD4+ T cells from blood, cultured in vitro, sampled before SARS-CoV-2 vaccination. V gene TRBV6-5 combines with J gene TRBJ2-3; the D call may be TRBD1 or TRBD2 (5 bases each). The receptor was derived from a human donor who received a COVID-19 vaccine. DNA of the CDR3: TGTGCCAGCAGTTACTCGGGGACCTACGTAGATACGCAGTATTTT. It yields the protein CASSYSGTYVDTQYF.